This is a list of T cell receptor beta chains from one sample in a study of Ad26.COV2.S vaccination and SARS-CoV-2 variants. Profiled with immunoSEQ multiplex PCR; TCRdb holds only in-frame clones, not every one. The table shows about 440,000 clones, with roughly 85% occurring only once. This sample comprised peripheral blood, obtained in a trial of Ad26.COV2.S vaccine versus placebo. These receptor sequences come from a person aged 18-65 years who received the Ad26.COV2.S COVID-19 vaccine or a placebo. The CDR3 runs from the conserved cysteine through the conserved F or W. The D gene is left open where the match is weak. Not all rows give a size; the values are once, few, many and, for expanded clones, a class.

j_call,clone_size,d_call,v_call,cdr3_nt,cdr3_aa
TRBJ2-1,.,.,TRBV9,TGTGCCAGCAGCGTCACTACACACAATGAGCAGTTCTTC,CASSVTTHNEQFF
TRBJ1-1,.,.,TRBV6-6,TGTGCCAGCAGTCTTCAGCTCTCGGGAACGTTGAACACTGAAGCTTTCTTT,CASSLQLSGTLNTEAFF
TRBJ1-1,.,TRBD1,TRBV25-1,TGTGCCACCTCAAATGCAGGGGGCACTGAAGCTTTCTTT,CATSNAGGTEAFF
TRBJ2-7,.,TRBD1,TRBV7-8,TGTGCCAGCAGCACTAGGGACACAAAGCCCGGGACAGGGGGCTTC,CASSTRDTKPGTGGF
TRBJ2-2,.,.,TRBV27,TGTGCCAGCACCACTTTCGGCTCCGGGGAGCTGTTTTTT,CASTTFGSGELFF
TRBJ2-1,.,TRBD2,TRBV20-1,TGCAGTGCTAGTTCAGGGACTAGCGGCAATGAGCAGTTCTTC,CSASSGTSGNEQFF
TRBJ1-1,few,.,TRBV2,TGTGCCAGCAGTGAAATGACATGGTTGAACACTGAAGCTTTCTTT,CASSEMTWLNTEAFF
TRBJ1-6,once,TRBD1,TRBV10-3,TGTGCCATCAGAACAGGGGGTTCACCCCTCCACTTT,CAIRTGGSPLHF
TRBJ2-5,.,TRBD1,TRBV18,TGTGCCAGCTCACAGGACAGGGCGGAGACCCAGTACTTC,CASSQDRAETQYF
TRBJ1-6,.,.,TRBV28,TGTGCCAGCAGTTCAGGGTATTCACCCCTCCACTTT,CASSSGYSPLHF
TRBJ1-5,.,TRBD1,TRBV5-1,TGCGCCAGCAGCTCAGGACAGGGCAATCAGCCCCAGCATTTT,CASSSGQGNQPQHF
TRBJ2-3,.,.,TRBV6-2/TRBV6-3,TGTGCCAGCAGTAAGAGCGGATTCACAGATACGCAGTATTTT,CASSKSGFTDTQYF
TRBJ2-1,.,.,TRBV25-1,TGTGCCAGCAGTGAATGGGTAGGAAACAATGAGCAGTTCTTC,CASSEWVGNNEQFF
TRBJ2-7,.,TRBD2,TRBV19,TGTGCCAGTAGTATCCGGGCGGGAGACATTGGCGAGCAGTACTTC,CASSIRAGDIGEQYF
TRBJ2-6,.,.,TRBV29-1,TGCAGCGTACGGGGTCCCTCTGGGGCCAACGTCCTGACTTTC,CSVRGPSGANVLTF
TRBJ2-7,.,TRBD2,TRBV28,TGTGCCACCACTTTAAAAGGGGCGGGAGGGCCTTTGTACGAGCAGTACTTC,CATTLKGAGGPLYEQYF
TRBJ1-1,.,.,TRBV7-9,TGTGCCAGCGGGGGGCGGCAGACCATGAACACTGAAGCTTTCTTT,CASGGRQTMNTEAFF
TRBJ2-1,.,.,TRBV7-6,TGTGCCAGCAGCCCGACAGGGGGTTGGTTGCGGGAGGACAATGGGCAGTTCTTC,CASSPTGGWLREDNGQFF
TRBJ2-5,.,TRBD2,TRBV14,TGTGCCAGCAGCCGAGGGTCGGCTAGCGGGTTGAAGACCCAGTACTTC,CASSRGSASGLKTQYF
TRBJ1-2,.,.,TRBV28,TGTGCCAGCAGTTCATTAGGGCCAGCTAACTATGGCTACACCTTC,CASSSLGPANYGYTF
TRBJ1-2,.,.,TRBV28,TGTGCCAGCAGTTTTTTGGACCTAGCTAACTATGGCTACACCTTC,CASSFLDLANYGYTF
TRBJ2-7,.,TRBD1,TRBV5-6,TGTGCCAGCAGCTCCTTTGGAGAAGGACAGGGGAAGTTGTACGAGCAGTACTTC,CASSSFGEGQGKLYEQYF
TRBJ1-5,few,.,TRBV20-1,TGCAGTGCTGGTGATACCTATAGCAATCAGCCCCAGCATTTT,CSAGDTYSNQPQHF
TRBJ2-2,.,TRBD2,TRBV4-2,TGTGCCAGCAGCCAGCCGGGACTAGCTCTCGGGGAGCTGTTTTTT,CASSQPGLALGELFF
TRBJ1-4,.,.,TRBV29-1,TGCAGCGTTGAAGGTTTTAATGAAAAACTGTTTTTT,CSVEGFNEKLFF
TRBJ2-2,.,.,TRBV28,TGTGCCAGCAGGGCCCCACAGCGTGGGAGCGGCGGGGAGCTGTTTTTT,CASRAPQRGSGGELFF
TRBJ1-5,.,.,TRBV10-3,TGTGCCATCAGTGAGAGTCAGAGCAATCAGCCCCAGCATTTT,CAISESQSNQPQHF
TRBJ2-3,.,TRBD2,TRBV11-2,TGTGCCAGCAGCCCCGGCCGAGCTAGCGGGAGGTTTTCAGATACGCAGTATTTT,CASSPGRASGRFSDTQYF
TRBJ2-7,.,TRBD2,TRBV5-1,TGCGCCAGCAGCCTCCTGACTAGCGGTGGCTACGAGCAGTACTTC,CASSLLTSGGYEQYF
TRBJ2-4,.,.,TRBV4-3,TGCGCCAGCAGCCAAGCTGAGTCGGGTCAAAACATTCAGTACTTC,CASSQAESGQNIQYF
TRBJ2-1,.,.,TRBV7-2,TGTGCCAGCAGCACGGCGGGGACGCAAAATGAGCAGTTCTTC,CASSTAGTQNEQFF
TRBJ1-1,.,.,TRBV27,TGTGCCGGAATTATGAACACTGAAGCTTTCTTT,CAGIMNTEAFF
TRBJ1-1,.,.,TRBV14,TGTGCCAGCAGCCAAGTCACCGGGAACACTGAAGCTTTCTTT,CASSQVTGNTEAFF
TRBJ2-1,.,TRBD2,TRBV18,TGTGCCACCGGGAGGCCCAACGACTACAATGAGCAGTTCTTC,CATGRPNDYNEQFF
TRBJ1-2,.,.,TRBV28,TGCGCCAGCAGCCGGGGGGCGGGGGGCTACACCTTC,CASSRGAGGYTF
TRBJ1-2,.,.,TRBV7-9,TGTGCCAGCAGCTCCCGGACCTATGGCTACACCTTC,CASSSRTYGYTF
TRBJ1-4,.,TRBD1,TRBV19,TGTGCCAGTATTTCCGGAGACAGGGGGCCTAGTGAAAAACTGTTTTTT,CASISGDRGPSEKLFF
TRBJ1-5,.,.,TRBV18,TGTGCCAGCTCAGTAGCCGAAAATCAGCCCCAGCATTTT,CASSVAENQPQHF
TRBJ2-7,.,TRBD2,TRBV11-2,TGTGCCAGCAGCCCAATCCCACAGGGACTAGCCATCTCCTACGAGCAGTACTTC,CASSPIPQGLAISYEQYF
TRBJ2-7,.,.,TRBV5-1,TGCGCCAGCAGCTTGGCCCCAAGGAACGAGCAGTACTTC,CASSLAPRNEQYF
TRBJ2-4,.,TRBD2,TRBV7-9,TGTGCCAGCAGCTTAGAGGCGGGGGGTGCTAAAAACATTCAGTACTTC,CASSLEAGGAKNIQYF
TRBJ2-5,.,TRBD2,TRBV6-6,TGTGCCAGCAGTCCCACCGCGACCCTTAGCGGGAGGGTCGGGACCCAGTACTTC,CASSPTATLSGRVGTQYF
TRBJ2-1,.,.,TRBV11-3,TGTGCCAGCAGCCCGGGACCGGATTACTACAATGAGCAGTTCTTC,CASSPGPDYYNEQFF
TRBJ1-1,many,.,TRBV28,TGTGCCAGCAGTTCTACCTTCCTACAAGCTTTTTGGACTGAAGCTTTCTTT,CASSSTFLQAFWTEAFF
TRBJ2-7,.,.,TRBV6-2/TRBV6-3,TGTGCCAGCAGTTATCACGTAGGGGTCTACGAGCAGTACTTC,CASSYHVGVYEQYF
TRBJ1-1,.,.,TRBV30,TGTGCCTGGGGGGGGCCGCGGCGTGAGGCTTTCTTT,CAWGGPRREAFF
TRBJ1-2,.,.,TRBV19,TGTGCCAGTAACCAGGGGACGGAGAACTATGGCTACACCTTC,CASNQGTENYGYTF
TRBJ1-2,.,TRBD1,TRBV15,TGTGCCACCAGCAGAGCCAGGGGGGGCTACACCTTC,CATSRARGGYTF
TRBJ2-2,.,.,TRBV4-1,TGCGCCAGCAGCCAAGATCCCACGTTCGCCGGGGAGCTGTTTTTT,CASSQDPTFAGELFF
TRBJ1-5,.,TRBD1,TRBV5-6,TGTGCCAGCAGCTGGGGGACAGCGAACAATCAGCCCCAGCATTTT,CASSWGTANNQPQHF
TRBJ2-2,.,.,TRBV25-1,TGTGCCAGCAGTGACCCGGGACTGGAGAACACCGGGGAGCTGTTTTTT,CASSDPGLENTGELFF
TRBJ2-7,.,TRBD2,TRBV11-1,TGTGCCAGCAGCGGACTAGCGGGAGGGCCGATTTCCGAGCAGTACTTC,CASSGLAGGPISEQYF
TRBJ2-2,.,.,TRBV29-1,TGCAGCGTTGGTAGGGTGGCGGGAAGGAATACCGGGGAGCTGTTTTTT,CSVGRVAGRNTGELFF
TRBJ2-1,few,TRBD2,TRBV9,TGTGCCAGCAGCCACACTAGCGGGGGCTACAATGAGCAGTTCTTC,CASSHTSGGYNEQFF
TRBJ2-7,few,.,TRBV2,TGTGCCAGCAGTGATACGGGACCCTACGAGCAGTACTTC,CASSDTGPYEQYF
TRBJ2-5,few,TRBD2,TRBV28,TGTGCCAGCAGTTCCGGTGGACTAGCCCAAGAGACCCAGTACTTC,CASSSGGLAQETQYF
TRBJ2-2,.,TRBD1,TRBV7-9,TGTGCCAGCAGCTTTTCGGACAGGGGGCGAGGGGAGCTGTTTTTT,CASSFSDRGRGELFF